This TCR beta chain was sequenced in a study of T cell changes during pregnancy in multiple sclerosis. Using immunoSEQ multiplex PCR, the repertoire was profiled, and TCRdb retains in-frame clones only, with some absent. The table has about 110,000 clones, approximately 90% seen once; the top ten hold about 1.5%. Per germline, CDR1 SGHRS and CDR2 YFSETQ. V lost 4 bases, J lost 4 bases, and 9 bases stayed unmatched. This CDR3 region has 16 residues. J is TRBJ1-5 and V is TRBV5-1; 9 nucleotides align to TRBD1. The sequence came from a female donor with multiple sclerosis, enrolled in a pregnancy study. Here the sequenced sample was peripheral blood, taken in the third trimester of pregnancy. The CDR3 DNA sequence: TGCGCCAGCAGCCCGGGACAGGGCCTCCAAAATCAGCCCCAGCATTTT. Protein product: CASSPGQGLQNQPQHF.